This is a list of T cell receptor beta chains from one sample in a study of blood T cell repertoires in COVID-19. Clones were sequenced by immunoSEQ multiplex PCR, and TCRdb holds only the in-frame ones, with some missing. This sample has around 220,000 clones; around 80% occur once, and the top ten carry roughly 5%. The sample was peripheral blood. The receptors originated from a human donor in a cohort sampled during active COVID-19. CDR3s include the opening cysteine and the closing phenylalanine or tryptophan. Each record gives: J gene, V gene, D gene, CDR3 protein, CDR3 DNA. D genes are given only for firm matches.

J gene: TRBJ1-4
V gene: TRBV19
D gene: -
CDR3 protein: CASRNRATNEKLFF
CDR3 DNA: TGTGCCAGTAGAAATCGGGCAACTAATGAAAAACTGTTTTTT

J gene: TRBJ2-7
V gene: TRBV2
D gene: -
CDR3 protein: CASTVSESSYEQYF
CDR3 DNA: TGTGCCAGCACCGTTAGCGAGAGCTCCTACGAGCAGTACTTC

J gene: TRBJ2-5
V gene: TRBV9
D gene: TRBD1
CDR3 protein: CASSPRRSTGRGETQYF
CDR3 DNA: TGTGCCAGCAGCCCGCGACGATCGACAGGCAGGGGGGAGACCCAGTACTTC

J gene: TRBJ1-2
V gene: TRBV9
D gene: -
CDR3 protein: CASSVSVDYGYTF
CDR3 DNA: TGTGCCAGCAGCGTAAGCGTTGACTATGGCTACACCTTC

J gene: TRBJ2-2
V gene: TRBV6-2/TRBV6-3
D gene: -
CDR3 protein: CASSYDRGRSARGTGELFF
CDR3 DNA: TGTGCCAGCAGTTACGACCGCGGGCGATCCGCCCGGGGAACCGGGGAGCTGTTTTTT

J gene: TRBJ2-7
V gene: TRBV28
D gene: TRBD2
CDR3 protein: CASSSAAGVPYEQYF
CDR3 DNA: TGTGCCAGCAGTTCTGCGGCGGGAGTACCCTACGAGCAGTACTTC

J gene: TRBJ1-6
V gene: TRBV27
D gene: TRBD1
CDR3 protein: CASTSTGGQSPLHF
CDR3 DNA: TGTGCCAGCACCTCGACAGGGGGTCAGTCACCCCTCCACTTT

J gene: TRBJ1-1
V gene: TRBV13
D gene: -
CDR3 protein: CASRGGAEAFF
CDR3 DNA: TGTGCCAGCAGGGGAGGGGCTGAAGCTTTCTTT

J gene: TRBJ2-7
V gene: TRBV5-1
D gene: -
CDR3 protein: CASSLAGSGYEQYF
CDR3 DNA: TGCGCCAGCAGCTTGGCGGGGTCCGGTTACGAGCAGTACTTC

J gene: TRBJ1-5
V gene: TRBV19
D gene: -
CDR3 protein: CASRTTGRATQPQHF
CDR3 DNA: TGTGCCAGTAGGACAACAGGACGCGCAACTCAGCCCCAGCATTTT